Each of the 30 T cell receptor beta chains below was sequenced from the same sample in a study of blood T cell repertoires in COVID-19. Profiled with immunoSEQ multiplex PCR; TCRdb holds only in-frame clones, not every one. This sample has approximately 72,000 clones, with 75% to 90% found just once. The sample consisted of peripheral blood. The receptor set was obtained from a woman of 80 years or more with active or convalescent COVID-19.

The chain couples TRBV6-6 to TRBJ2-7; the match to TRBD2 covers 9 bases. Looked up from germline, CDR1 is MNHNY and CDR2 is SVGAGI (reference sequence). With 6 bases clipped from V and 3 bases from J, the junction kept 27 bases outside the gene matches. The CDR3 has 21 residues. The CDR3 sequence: CASSLTGTGLALSFSIYEQYF. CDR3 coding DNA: TGTGCCAGCAGCCTGACGGGAACAGGACTAGCGCTAAGCTTTTCAATCTACGAGCAGTACTTC.

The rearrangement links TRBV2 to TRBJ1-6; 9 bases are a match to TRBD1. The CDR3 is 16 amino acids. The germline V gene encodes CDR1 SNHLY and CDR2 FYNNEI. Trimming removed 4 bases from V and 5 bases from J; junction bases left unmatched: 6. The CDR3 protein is CASSGGGTGNNSPLHF. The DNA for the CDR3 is TGTGCCAGCAGTGGGGGCGGGACAGGGAATAATTCACCCCTCCACTTT.

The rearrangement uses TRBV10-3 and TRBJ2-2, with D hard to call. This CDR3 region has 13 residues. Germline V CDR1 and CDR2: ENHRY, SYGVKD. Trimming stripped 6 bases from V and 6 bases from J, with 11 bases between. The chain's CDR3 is CAISQVGPGELFF. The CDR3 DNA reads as TGTGCCATCAGCCAGGTGGGCCCCGGGGAGCTGTTTTTT.

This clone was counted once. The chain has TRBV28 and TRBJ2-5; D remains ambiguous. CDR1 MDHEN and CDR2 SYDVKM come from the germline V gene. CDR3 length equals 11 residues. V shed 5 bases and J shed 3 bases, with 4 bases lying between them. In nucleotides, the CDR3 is TGTGCCAGCAGTCTAGAAGAGACCCAGTACTTC. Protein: CASSLEETQYF.

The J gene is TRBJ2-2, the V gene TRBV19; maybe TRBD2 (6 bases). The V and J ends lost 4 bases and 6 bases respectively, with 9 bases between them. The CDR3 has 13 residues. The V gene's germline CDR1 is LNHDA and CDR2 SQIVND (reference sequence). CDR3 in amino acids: CASSREAAGELFF. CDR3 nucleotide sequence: TGTGCCAGTAGTAGGGAGGCCGCCGGGGAGCTGTTTTTT.

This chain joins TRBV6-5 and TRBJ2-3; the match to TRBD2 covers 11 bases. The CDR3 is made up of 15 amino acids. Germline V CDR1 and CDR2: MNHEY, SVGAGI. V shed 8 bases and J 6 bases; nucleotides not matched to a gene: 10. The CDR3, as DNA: TGTGCCAGCTCCGGGACTAGCGGTAAAGTCGATACGCAGTATTTT. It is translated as CASSGTSGKVDTQYF.

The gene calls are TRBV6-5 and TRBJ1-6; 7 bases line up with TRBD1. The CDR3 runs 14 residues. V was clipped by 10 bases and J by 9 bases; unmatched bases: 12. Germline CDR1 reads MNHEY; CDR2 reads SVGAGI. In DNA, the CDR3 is TGTGCCACCAAGACAGGGATAGATGGTTCACCCCTCCACTTT. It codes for CATKTGIDGSPLHF.

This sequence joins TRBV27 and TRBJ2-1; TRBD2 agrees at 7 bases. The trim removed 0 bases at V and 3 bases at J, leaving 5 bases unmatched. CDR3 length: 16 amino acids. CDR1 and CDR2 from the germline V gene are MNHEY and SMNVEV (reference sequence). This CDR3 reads CASSLSAGDYYNEQFF. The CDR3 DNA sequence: TGTGCCAGCAGTTTATCGGCGGGGGACTACTACAATGAGCAGTTCTTC.

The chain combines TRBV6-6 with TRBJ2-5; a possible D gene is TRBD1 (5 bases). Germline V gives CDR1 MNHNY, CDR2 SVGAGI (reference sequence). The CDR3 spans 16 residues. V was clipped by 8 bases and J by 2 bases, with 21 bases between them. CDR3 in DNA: TGTGCCAGCTTGGGAATCCCTATCGACAGACAAGAGACCCAGTACTTC. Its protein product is CASLGIPIDRQETQYF.

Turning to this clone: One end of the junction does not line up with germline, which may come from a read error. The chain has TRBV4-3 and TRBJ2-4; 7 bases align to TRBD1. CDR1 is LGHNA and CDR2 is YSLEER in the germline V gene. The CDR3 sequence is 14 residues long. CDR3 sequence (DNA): TGCGCCAGCAGCCAAGAAATCGCCGGGACAGCCCCTAGCTTC. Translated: CASSQEIAGTAPSF.

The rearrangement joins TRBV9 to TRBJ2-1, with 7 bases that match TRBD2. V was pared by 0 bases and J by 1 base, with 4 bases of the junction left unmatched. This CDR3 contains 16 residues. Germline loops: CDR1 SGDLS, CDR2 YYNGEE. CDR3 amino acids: CASSVAVGGSYNEQFF. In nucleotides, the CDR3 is TGTGCCAGCAGCGTAGCTGTGGGGGGGTCCTACAATGAGCAGTTCTTC. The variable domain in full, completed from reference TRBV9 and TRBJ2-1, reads DSGVTQTPKHLITATGQRVTLRCSPRSGDLSVYWYQQSLDQGLQFLIQYYNGEERAKGNILERFSAQQFPDLHSELNLSSLELGDSALYFCASSVAVGGSYNEQFFGPGTRLTVL.

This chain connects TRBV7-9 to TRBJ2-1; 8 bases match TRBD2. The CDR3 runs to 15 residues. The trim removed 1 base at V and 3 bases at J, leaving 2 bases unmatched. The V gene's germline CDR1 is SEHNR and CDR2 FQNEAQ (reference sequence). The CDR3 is CASSLGLANYNEQFF. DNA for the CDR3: TGTGCCAGCAGCTTAGGACTAGCGAACTACAATGAGCAGTTCTTC.

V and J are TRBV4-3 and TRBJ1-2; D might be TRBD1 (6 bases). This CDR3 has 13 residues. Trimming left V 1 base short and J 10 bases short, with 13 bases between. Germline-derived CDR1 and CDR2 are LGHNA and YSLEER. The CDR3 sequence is CASSQAGAFNYTF. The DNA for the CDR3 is TGCGCCAGCAGCCAAGCAGGGGCCTTTAACTACACCTTC.

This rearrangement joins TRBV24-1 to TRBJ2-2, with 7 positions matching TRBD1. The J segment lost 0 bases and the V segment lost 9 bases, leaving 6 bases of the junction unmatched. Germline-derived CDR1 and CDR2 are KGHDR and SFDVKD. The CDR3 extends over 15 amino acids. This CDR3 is CATGRGQANTGELFF. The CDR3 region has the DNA TGTGCCACCGGGAGAGGACAGGCGAACACCGGGGAGCTGTTTTTT.

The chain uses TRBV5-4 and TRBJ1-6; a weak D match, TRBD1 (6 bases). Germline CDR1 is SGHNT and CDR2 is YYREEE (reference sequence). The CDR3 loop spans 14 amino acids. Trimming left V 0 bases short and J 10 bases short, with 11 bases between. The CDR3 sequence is CASSLVQGGSPLHF. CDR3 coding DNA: TGTGCCAGCAGCTTGGTACAGGGCGGGTCACCCCTCCACTTT.

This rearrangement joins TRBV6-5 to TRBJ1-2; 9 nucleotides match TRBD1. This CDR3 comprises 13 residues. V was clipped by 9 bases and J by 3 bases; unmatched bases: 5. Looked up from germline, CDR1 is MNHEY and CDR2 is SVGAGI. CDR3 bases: TGTGCCAGGGGACAGGGAGACCACTATGGCTACACCTTC. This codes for CARGQGDHYGYTF.

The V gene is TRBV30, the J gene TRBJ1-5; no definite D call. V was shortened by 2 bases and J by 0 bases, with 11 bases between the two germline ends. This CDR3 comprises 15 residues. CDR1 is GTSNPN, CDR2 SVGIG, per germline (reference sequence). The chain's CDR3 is CAWSSILTSNQPQHF. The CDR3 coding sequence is TGTGCCTGGAGTAGTATCCTAACTAGCAATCAGCCCCAGCATTTT.

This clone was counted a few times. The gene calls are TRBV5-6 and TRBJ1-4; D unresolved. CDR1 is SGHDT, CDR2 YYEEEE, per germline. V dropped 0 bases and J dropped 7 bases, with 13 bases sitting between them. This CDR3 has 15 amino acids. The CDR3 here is CASSLDPGAAEKLFF. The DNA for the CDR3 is TGTGCCAGCAGCTTGGATCCGGGTGCGGCTGAAAAACTGTTTTTT. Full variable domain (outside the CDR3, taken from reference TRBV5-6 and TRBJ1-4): DAGVTQSPTHLIKTRGQQVTLRCSPKSGHDTVSWYQQALGQGPQFIFQYYEEEERQRGNFPDRFSGHQFPNYSSELNVNALLLGDSALYLCASSLDPGAAEKLFFGSGTQLSVL.

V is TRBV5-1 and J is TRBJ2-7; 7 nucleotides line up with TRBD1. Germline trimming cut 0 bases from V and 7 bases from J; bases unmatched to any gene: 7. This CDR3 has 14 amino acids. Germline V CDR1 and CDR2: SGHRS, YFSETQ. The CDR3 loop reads CASSLGTGYGEQYF. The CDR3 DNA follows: TGCGCCAGCAGCTTGGGGACAGGATACGGGGAGCAGTACTTC.

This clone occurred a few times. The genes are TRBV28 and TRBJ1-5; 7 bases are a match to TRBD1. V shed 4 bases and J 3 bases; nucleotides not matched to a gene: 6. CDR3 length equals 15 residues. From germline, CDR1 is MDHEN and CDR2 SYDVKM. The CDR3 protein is CASSSPGQINQPQHF. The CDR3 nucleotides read TGTGCCAGCAGTTCACCGGGACAGATCAATCAGCCCCAGCATTTT.

This CDR3 reads CASSRISGGLYEQYF. CDR3 coding DNA: TGTGCCAGCAGCAGAATTAGCGGGGGGCTCTACGAGCAGTACTTC. This chain connects TRBV7-2 to TRBJ2-7; 10 positions agree with TRBD2. J lost 3 bases, V lost 5 bases, and 7 bases had no gene match. CDR3 length: 15 residues. Germline V gives CDR1 SGHTA, CDR2 FQGNSA.

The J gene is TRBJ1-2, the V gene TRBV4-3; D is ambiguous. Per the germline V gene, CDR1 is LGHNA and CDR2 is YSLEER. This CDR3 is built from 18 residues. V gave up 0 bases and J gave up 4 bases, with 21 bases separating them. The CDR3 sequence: CASSQDLAGPRGTYGYTF. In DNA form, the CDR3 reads TGCGCCAGCAGCCAAGATCTAGCGGGTCCGCGGGGAACCTATGGCTACACCTTC.

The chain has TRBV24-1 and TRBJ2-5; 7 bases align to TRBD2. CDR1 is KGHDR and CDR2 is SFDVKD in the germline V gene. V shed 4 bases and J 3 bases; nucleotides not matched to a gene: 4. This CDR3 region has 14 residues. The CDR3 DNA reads TGTGCCACCAGTGAGGGGGGGAGGGAAGAGACCCAGTACTTC. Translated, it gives CATSEGGREETQYF.

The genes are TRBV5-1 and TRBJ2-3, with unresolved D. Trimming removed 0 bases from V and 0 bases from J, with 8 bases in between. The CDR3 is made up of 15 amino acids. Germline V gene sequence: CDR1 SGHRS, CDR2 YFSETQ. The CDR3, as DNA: TGCGCCAGCAGCTTGGGATCTGCGAGCACAGATACGCAGTATTTT. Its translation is CASSLGSASTDTQYF.

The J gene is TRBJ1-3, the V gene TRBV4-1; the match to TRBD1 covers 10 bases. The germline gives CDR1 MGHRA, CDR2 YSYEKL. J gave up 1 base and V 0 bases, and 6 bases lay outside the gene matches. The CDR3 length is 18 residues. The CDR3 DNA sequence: TGCGCCAGCAGCCAAGAATTGACAGGGGGCTCTTCTGGAAACACCATATATTTT. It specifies CASSQELTGGSSGNTIYF.

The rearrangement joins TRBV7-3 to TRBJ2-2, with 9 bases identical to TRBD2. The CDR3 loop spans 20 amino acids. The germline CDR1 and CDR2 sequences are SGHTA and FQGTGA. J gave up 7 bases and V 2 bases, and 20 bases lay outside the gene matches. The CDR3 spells CASSLLPPRAGGPTIGELFF. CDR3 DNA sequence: TGTGCCAGCAGCTTACTTCCCCCCCGGGCGGGGGGGCCGACGATCGGGGAGCTGTTTTTT. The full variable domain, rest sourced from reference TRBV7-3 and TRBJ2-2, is GAGVSQTPSNKVTEKGKYVELRCDPISGHTALYWYRQSLGQGPEFLIYFQGTGAADDSGLPNDRFFAVRPEGSVSTLKIQRTERGDSAVYLCASSLLPPRAGGPTIGELFFGEGSRLTVL.

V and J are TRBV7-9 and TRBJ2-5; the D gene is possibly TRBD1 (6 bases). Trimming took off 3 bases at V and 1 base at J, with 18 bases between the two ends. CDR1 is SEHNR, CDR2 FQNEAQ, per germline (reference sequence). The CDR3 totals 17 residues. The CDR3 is CASSFSSLTGSQETQYF. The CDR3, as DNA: TGTGCCAGCAGCTTTAGTAGCTTGACAGGTTCCCAAGAGACCCAGTACTTC. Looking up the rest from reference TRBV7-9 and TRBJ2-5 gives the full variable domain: DTGVSQNPRHKITKRGQNVTFRCDPISEHNRLYWYRQTLGQGPEFLTYFQNEAQLEKSRLLSDRFSAERPKGSFSTLEIQRTEQGDSAMYLCASSFSSLTGSQETQYFGPGTRLLVL.

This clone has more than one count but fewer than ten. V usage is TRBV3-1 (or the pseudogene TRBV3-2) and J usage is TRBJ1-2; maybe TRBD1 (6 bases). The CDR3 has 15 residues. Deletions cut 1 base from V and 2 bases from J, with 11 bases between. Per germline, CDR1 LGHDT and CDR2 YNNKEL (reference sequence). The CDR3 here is CASSQAGDLNYGYTF. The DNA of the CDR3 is TGTGCCAGCAGCCAAGCAGGGGACCTAAACTATGGCTACACCTTC.

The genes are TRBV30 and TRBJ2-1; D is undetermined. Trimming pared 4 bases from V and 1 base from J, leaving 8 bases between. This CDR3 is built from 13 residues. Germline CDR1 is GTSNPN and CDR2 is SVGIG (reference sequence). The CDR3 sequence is CAWMRGSYNEQFF. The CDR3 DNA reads TGTGCCTGGATGCGAGGATCCTACAATGAGCAGTTCTTC.

The CDR3 DNA follows: TGTGCCAGCAGCCAGGGGGACACTGAAGCTTTCTTT. Translation gives CASSQGDTEAFF. This chain uses TRBV6-5 with TRBJ1-1; 7 bases agree with TRBD1. Germline CDR1 is MNHEY and CDR2 is SVGAGI. Unmatched junction bases numbered 1, after V lost 6 bases and J lost 3 bases. The CDR3 has 12 residues.